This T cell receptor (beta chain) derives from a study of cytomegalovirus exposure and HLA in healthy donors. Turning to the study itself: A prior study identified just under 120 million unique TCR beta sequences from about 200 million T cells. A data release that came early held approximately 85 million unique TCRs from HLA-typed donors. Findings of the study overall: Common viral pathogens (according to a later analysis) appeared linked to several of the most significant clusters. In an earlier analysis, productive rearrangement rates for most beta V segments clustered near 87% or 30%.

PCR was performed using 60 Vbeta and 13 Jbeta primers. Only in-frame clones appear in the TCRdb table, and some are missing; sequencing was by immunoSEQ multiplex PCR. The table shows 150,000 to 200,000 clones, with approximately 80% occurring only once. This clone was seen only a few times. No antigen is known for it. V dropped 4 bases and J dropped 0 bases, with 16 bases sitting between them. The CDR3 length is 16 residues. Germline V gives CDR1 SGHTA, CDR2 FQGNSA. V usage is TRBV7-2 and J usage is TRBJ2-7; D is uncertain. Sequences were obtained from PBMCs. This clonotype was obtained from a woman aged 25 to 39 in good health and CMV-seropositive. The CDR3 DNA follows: TGTGCCAGCAGCTCCTCCCGACTGAGGAGCTCCTACGAGCAGTACTTC. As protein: CASSSSRLRSSYEQYF.